These T cell receptor beta chains were read from a single sample in a study of blood T cell repertoires in COVID-19. Profiled with immunoSEQ multiplex PCR; TCRdb holds only in-frame clones, not every one. The table lists some 180,000 clones, 89% of them singletons. Sequenced: peripheral blood. These receptors all stem from a middle-aged man with acute or convalescent COVID-19. Each CDR3 is given with its conserved first and last residue. D genes are given only for firm matches. Rows may omit the clone size; those that give it use once, few, many or a size class.

TGTGCCAGCAGTGACCGGCGGGGGTTGGGGCCAGATACGCAGTATTTT CASSDRRGLGPDTQYF - TRBJ2-3 TRBV6-4 16 TRBD2
TGTGCCAGCAGCCCTGAGGGAGCGGTAGTGGGCACCGGGGAGCTGTTTTTT CASSPEGAVVGTGELFF - TRBJ2-2 TRBV13 17 -
TGTGCCAGCAGCCAAGAGACTACCCCGGAGACCCAGTACTTC CASSQETTPETQYF - TRBJ2-5 TRBV3-1/TRBV3-2 14 -
TGTGCCAGCAGTTTGGGGACAGGGGGCATATATGGCTACACCTTC CASSLGTGGIYGYTF - TRBJ1-2 TRBV28 15 TRBD1
TGTGCCTGGAGTGTAAGCGTGCAGTACGAGCAGTACTTC CAWSVSVQYEQYF - TRBJ2-7 TRBV30 13 -
TGTGCCAGCTCACCACGCGTGGCAGGGGAAGCTGAAGCTTTCTTT CASSPRVAGEAEAFF - TRBJ1-1 TRBV18 15 -
TGTGCCAGTAGGAGCAGGGAAGCTGCCTACGAGCAGTACTTC CASRSREAAYEQYF once TRBJ2-7 TRBV19 14 -
TGTGCCAGCAGCCCCCGACAGGGGGCCGGATCTGGGGCCAACGTCCTGACTTTC CASSPRQGAGSGANVLTF once TRBJ2-6 TRBV9 18 TRBD1
TGTGCCAGCACAAACCGGGGGGGAACCTACGAGCAGTACTTC CASTNRGGTYEQYF - TRBJ2-7 TRBV7-8 14 TRBD2
TGTGCCAGCAGCCTCGGGACAGGGCGCGAAAAACTGTTTTTT CASSLGTGREKLFF - TRBJ1-4 TRBV5-4 14 TRBD1
TGTGCCAGCAGCTATTCCACCTACGAGCAGTACTTC CASSYSTYEQYF - TRBJ2-7 TRBV11-1 12 -
TGTGCCAGCAGCCCGGGACAGGGGGCCTATGGCTACACCTTC CASSPGQGAYGYTF - TRBJ1-2 TRBV5-6 14 TRBD1
TGCGCCAGCAGCCAAGAAAAAGGACAGGGATCAAGCAATCAGCCCCAGCATTTT CASSQEKGQGSSNQPQHF - TRBJ1-5 TRBV4-1 18 TRBD1
TGCGCCAGCAGCACCGAGACAGGGTACAATGAGCAGTTCTTC CASSTETGYNEQFF once TRBJ2-1 TRBV5-1 14 TRBD1
TGTGCCAGCAGTTTTTGGAGTACAGGGGCGTTGGGGACTGAAGCTTTCTTT CASSFWSTGALGTEAFF - TRBJ1-1 TRBV28 17 TRBD1
TGTGCCACCAGTGACTGGGGACAGGGGAGGGATACGCAGTATTTT CATSDWGQGRDTQYF - TRBJ2-3 TRBV24-1 15 TRBD1
TGTGCCAGCAGCGCAGGGGTCAATCAGCCCCAGCATTTT CASSAGVNQPQHF once TRBJ1-5 TRBV12-3/TRBV12-4 13 -
TGTGCCAGCAGCGGCCTTTCATTACAGGCCGTAGCTTTCTTT CASSGLSLQAVAFF - TRBJ1-1 TRBV5-5 14 -
TGTGCCAGCAGTTTAGGGGTTAAGGAGGAGCAGTTCTTC CASSLGVKEEQFF - TRBJ2-1 TRBV6-6 13 -
TGTGCCAGCAGACGGGACAGAATTAGCTCCTACGAGCAGTACTTC CASRRDRISSYEQYF - TRBJ2-7 TRBV2 15 TRBD1
TGTGCCAGCAGCCGACCGCCGGGACAGGGCAACCACGAGCAGTACTTC CASSRPPGQGNHEQYF - TRBJ2-7 TRBV14 16 TRBD1
TGCGCCAGCAGCTTGTACACAGGGGGCATGAACACTGAAGCTTTCTTT CASSLYTGGMNTEAFF - TRBJ1-1 TRBV5-1 16 TRBD1
TGTGCCTGGAGTCGCGGTCCCGAAGCTTTCTTT CAWSRGPEAFF - TRBJ1-1 TRBV30 11 -
TGTGCCAGCAGTCCGGGACTAGCGGTAAACAATGAGCAGTTCTTC CASSPGLAVNNEQFF - TRBJ2-1 TRBV7-3 15 TRBD2
TGTGCCAGCTCGCCTGATAGACTCTACGAGCAGTACTTC CASSPDRLYEQYF - TRBJ2-7 TRBV7-2 13 -
TGCGCCAGCAGCCGAGGGGGGGGTCGTACTAATTCACCCCTCCACTTT CASSRGGGRTNSPLHF - TRBJ1-6 TRBV4-3 16 -
TGTGCCAGCTCATCTTCCTACGAGCAGTACTTC CASSSSYEQYF - TRBJ2-7 TRBV18 11 -
TGTGCCAGCAGTTCCGTCCCTGACGGACTTATGGGAGGCTACACCTTC CASSSVPDGLMGGYTF - TRBJ1-2 TRBV6-2/TRBV6-3 16 -
TGCAGCGTTCAAAGCGGGGAGACGAACACCGGGGAGCTGTTTTTT CSVQSGETNTGELFF - TRBJ2-2 TRBV29-1 15 TRBD2